One and the same sample provided the 16 T cell receptor beta chains below, sequenced in a study of T cells after yellow fever vaccination. TCRdb called the 5' RACE reads again in MiXCR, with one record for every CDR3 protein. The table lists more than 350,000 distinct CDR3 sequences, under 14% of them singletons, with around 19% in the top ten. Sequenced here: PBMCs, sampled on the day of the first yellow fever vaccination. These receptors originate from a young man who received the YFV17D yellow fever vaccine.

In its sample, this clonotype was seen a few times. The chain has TRBV7-9 and TRBJ1-6; 8 nucleotides match TRBD1. Trimming took 5 bases from V and 7 from J; bases not matched to a gene: 7. CDR1 is SEHNR, CDR2 FQNEAQ, per germline (reference sequence). The CDR3 is made up of 15 amino acids. The CDR3 DNA sequence: TGTGCCAGCAGCATGAACAGGGGGACGAATTCACCCCTCCACTTT. Protein sequence: CASSMNRGTNSPLHF. Together with reference TRBV7-9 and TRBJ1-6, the CDR3 gives the full variable domain: DTGVSQNPRHKITKRGQNVTFRCDPISEHNRLYWYRQTLGQGPEFLTYFQNEAQLEKSRLLSDRFSAERPKGSFSTLEIQRTEQGDSAMYLCASSMNRGTNSPLHFGNGTRLTVT.

The chain links TRBV5-4 to TRBJ2-3, with a tentative D call TRBD2 (7 bases). Germline lookup yields CDR1 SGHNT and CDR2 YYREEE (reference sequence). The V end lost 4 bases, the J end lost 2 bases, and 14 bases lay between the germline ends. CDR3 length equals 15 residues. The CDR3 nucleotides are TGTGCCAGCAGCCTGAAGGGGGGGCCCACAGATACGCAGTATTTT. Protein product: CASSLKGGPTDTQYF.

This clonotype turned up a few times. V and J are TRBV19 and TRBJ2-6; perhaps TRBD1 as D (6 bases). The CDR3 length is 16 residues. Germline values: CDR1 LNHDA, CDR2 SQIVND (reference sequence). The V end lost 8 bases, the J end lost 1 base, and 15 bases lay between the germline ends. CDR3 nucleotides: TGTGCCAGTCGAACAAACACAGGGTCTGGGGCCAACGTCCTGACTTTC. Protein product: CASRTNTGSGANVLTF.

This clonotype has more than one count but fewer than ten. V usage is TRBV5-1 and J usage is TRBJ2-7; D possibly matches TRBD1 or TRBD2 (5 bases each). The length of the CDR3 is 13 residues. V was pared by 5 bases and J by 3 bases, with 12 bases between. Germline loops: CDR1 SGHRS, CDR2 YFSETQ. CDR3 sequence (DNA): TGCGCCAGCAGTCCGGCAGGGAGCTACGAGCAGTACGTC. It yields the protein CASSPAGSYEQYV.

V is TRBV25-1 and J is TRBJ2-3; D remains unclear. Germline CDR1 and CDR2: MGHDK and SYGVNS. The CDR3 covers 13 residues. V was trimmed by 6 bases and J by 0 bases, leaving 7 bases between them. This CDR3 reads CASRTPSTDTQYF. In nucleotides, the CDR3 is TGTGCCAGCAGGACCCCTAGCACAGATACGCAGTATTTT.

The chain joins TRBV5-1 to TRBJ2-7, with a weak D call TRBD2 (5 bases). There are 13 residues in the CDR3. Per the germline V gene, CDR1 is SGHRS and CDR2 is YFSETQ. V was cut by 6 bases and J by 1 base, with 11 bases left in between. CDR3 protein: CASTEPGSYEQYF. The CDR3 region has the DNA TGCGCCAGCACGGAGCCGGGGTCCTACGAGCAGTACTTC. Full variable domain (rest looked up from reference TRBV5-1 and TRBJ2-7): KAGVTQTPRYLIKTRGQQVTLSCSPISGHRSVSWYQQTPGQGLQFLFEYFSETQRNKGNFPGRFSGRQFSNSRSEMNVSTLELGDSALYLCASTEPGSYEQYFGPGTRLTVT.

In its sample, this clonotype was seen a few times. V is TRBV19 and J is TRBJ1-5, with D tentatively TRBD1 (6 bases). Germline V lookup: CDR1 LNHDA, CDR2 SQIVND (reference sequence). This CDR3 has 15 residues. Trimming pared 3 bases from V and 1 base from J, leaving 10 bases between. The CDR3 sequence is CASSIPRGSNQPQHF. CDR3 DNA sequence: TGTGCCAGTAGTATTCCCAGGGGAAGCAATCAGCCCCAGCATTTT.

This clonotype was seen a few times. The V and J genes are TRBV5-4 and TRBJ2-5; a possible D gene is TRBD2 (5 bases). Germline V gene sequence: CDR1 SGHNT, CDR2 YYREEE (reference sequence). Trimming pared 4 bases from V and 1 base from J, leaving 8 bases between. The CDR3 contains 13 residues. CDR3 sequence reads: CASSREPQETQYF. The CDR3 DNA is TGTGCCAGCAGCCGGGAACCCCAAGAGACCCAGTACTTC.

The chain couples TRBV6-5 to TRBJ2-1, with TRBD2 matching 12 bases. J gave up 6 bases and V 4 bases, and 4 bases lay outside the gene matches. Per the germline V gene, CDR1 is MNHEY and CDR2 is SVGAGI. The CDR3 covers 15 residues. This chain's CDR3 is CASSSLAGGANEQFF. In DNA, the CDR3 is TGTGCCAGCAGTTCCCTAGCGGGGGGGGCCAATGAGCAGTTCTTC.

The V call is TRBV5-8, the J call TRBJ2-1; 7 bases map to TRBD2. CDR1 is SGHTS, CDR2 YDEGEE, per germline. V lost 3 bases, J lost 10 bases, and 7 bases stayed unmatched. This CDR3 region has 13 residues. The CDR3 sequence is CASSSSPGLEQFF. Written as DNA, the CDR3 is TGTGCCAGCAGCTCTTCCCCGGGACTAGAGCAGTTCTTC.

The chain carries TRBV10-3 and TRBJ2-3; no firm D call. The germline V gene has CDR1 ENHRY and CDR2 SYGVKD. V gave up 2 bases and J gave up 1 base, with 7 bases separating them. The CDR3 totals 14 residues. For the CDR3, the DNA is TGTGCCATCAGTGAGAACCTGGGCACAGATACGCAGTATTTT. This encodes CAISENLGTDTQYF.

The chain employs TRBV5-1 and TRBJ1-1, with D perhaps matching TRBD1 (5 bases). The CDR3 totals 16 residues. V dropped 2 bases and J dropped 5 bases, with 19 bases sitting between them. In germline, CDR1 is SGHRS, CDR2 YFSETQ. CDR3 DNA: TGCGCCAGCAGCTTACGTGGGGGGGGTGGGCCGACTGAAGCTTTCTTT. It yields the protein CASSLRGGGGPTEAFF.

This clonotype has more than one count but fewer than ten. The gene calls are TRBV6-2 or TRBV6-3 and TRBJ1-4; 11 bases map to TRBD1. From germline, CDR1 is MNHEY and CDR2 SVGEGT. This CDR3 contains 17 residues. Trimming at V came to 7 bases and at J to 0 bases, leaving 7 bases not matched to a gene. The CDR3 protein is CASTPPGQGATNEKLFF. In nucleotides, the CDR3 is TGTGCCAGCACCCCACCGGGACAGGGGGCAACTAATGAAAAACTGTTTTTT.

The chain links TRBV5-1 to TRBJ2-5, with D possibly matching TRBD2 (6 bases). Germline V gives CDR1 SGHRS, CDR2 YFSETQ. The CDR3 extends over 14 amino acids. V lost 3 bases, J lost 3 bases, and 12 bases lay in between. The chain's CDR3 is CASSSWDSEETQYF. The CDR3, as DNA: TGCGCCAGCAGCTCCTGGGACTCCGAAGAGACCCAGTACTTC.

This clonotype was observed a few times. The CDR3 region is CAWSVRGGGTDTQYF. The CDR3 coding sequence is TGTGCCTGGAGTGTACGAGGAGGGGGGACAGATACGCAGTATTTT. The chain is built from TRBV30 and TRBJ2-3, with D possibly being TRBD1 or TRBD2 (6 bases each). Trimming took 0 bases from V and 3 from J, leaving 13 bases between them. There are 15 residues in the CDR3. The germline gives CDR1 GTSNPN, CDR2 SVGIG (reference sequence).

This clonotype has more than one count but fewer than ten. The V call is TRBV4-1, the J call TRBJ1-4; D may be TRBD1 (5 bases). There are 15 residues in the CDR3. CDR1 and CDR2 from the germline V gene are MGHRA and YSYEKL. V was pared by 1 base and J by 8 bases, with 14 bases between. This CDR3 is CASSQGGGVSEKLFF. The CDR3 bases are TGCGCCAGCAGCCAAGGGGGCGGGGTCTCGGAAAAACTGTTTTTT.